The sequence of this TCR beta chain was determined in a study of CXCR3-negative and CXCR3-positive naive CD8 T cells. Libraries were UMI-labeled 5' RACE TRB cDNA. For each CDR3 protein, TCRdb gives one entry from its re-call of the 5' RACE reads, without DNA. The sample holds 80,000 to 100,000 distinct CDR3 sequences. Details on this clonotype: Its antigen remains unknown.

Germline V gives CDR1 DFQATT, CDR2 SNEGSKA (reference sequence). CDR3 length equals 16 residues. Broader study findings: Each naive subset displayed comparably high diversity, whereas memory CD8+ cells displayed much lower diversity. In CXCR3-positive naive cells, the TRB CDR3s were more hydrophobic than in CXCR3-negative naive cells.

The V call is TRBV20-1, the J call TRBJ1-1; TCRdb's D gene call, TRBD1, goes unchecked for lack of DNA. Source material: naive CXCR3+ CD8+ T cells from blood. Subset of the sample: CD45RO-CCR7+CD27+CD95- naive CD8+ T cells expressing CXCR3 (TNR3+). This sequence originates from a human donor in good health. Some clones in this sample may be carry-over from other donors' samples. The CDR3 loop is CSASPSLTGLNTEAFF.